A single sample is the source of the 23 T cell receptor beta chains below, sequenced in a study of cytomegalovirus exposure and HLA in healthy donors. Both 60 Vbeta primers and 13 Jbeta primers went into the PCR. Data came from immunoSEQ multiplex PCR; TCRdb stores just in-frame clones and leaves some out. The sample's table shows over 45,000 clones. The sample taken for sequencing was PBMCs. These receptors originate from a woman aged 18-29 years in good health and CMV-seronegative.

The chain carries TRBV4-2 and TRBJ2-2; 8 bases map to TRBD2. Germline V lookup: CDR1 LGHNA, CDR2 YNFKEQ. This CDR3 region has 16 residues. Trimming cost V 4 bases and J 4 bases; bases outside gene matches: 8. The CDR3 bases are TGTGCCAGCAGCCTCCGGCTAGCGGGTACCACCGGGGAGCTGTTTTTT. It codes for CASSLRLAGTTGELFF.

V and J are TRBV10-3 and TRBJ1-1; 9 bases map to TRBD1. There are 14 residues in the CDR3. With 6 bases clipped from V and 4 bases from J, the junction kept 6 bases outside the gene matches. Per the germline V gene, CDR1 is ENHRY and CDR2 is SYGVKD. The CDR3 coding sequence is TGTGCCATCAGGGGACAGGGCTACGGCACTGAAGCTTTCTTT. Translating it yields CAIRGQGYGTEAFF.

This chain uses TRBV28 with TRBJ2-1, with 8 bases fitting TRBD2. The CDR3 is made up of 15 amino acids. The germline gives CDR1 MDHEN, CDR2 SYDVKM. V trimming: 6 bases; J trimming: 8 bases; junction bases outside the gene matches: 12. CDR3 sequence: CASRIGTRSLDEQFF. The CDR3 DNA sequence: TGTGCCAGCAGAATCGGGACTAGGAGCCTCGATGAGCAGTTCTTC.

The chain links TRBV7-9 to TRBJ2-7; perhaps TRBD1 as D (6 bases). The CDR3 extends over 14 amino acids. Germline V gene data show CDR1 as SEHNR and CDR2 as FQNEAQ (reference sequence). V was pared by 5 bases and J by 2 bases, with 13 bases between. DNA for the CDR3: TGTGCCAGCAGCCCAGACAGGCCGCCCTACGAGCAGTACTTC. Its translation is CASSPDRPPYEQYF.

V gene TRBV6-5 combines with J gene TRBJ2-1, with TRBD1 matching 8 bases. Germline trimming cut 6 bases from V and 2 bases from J; bases unmatched to any gene: 6. CDR3 length: 15 residues. Germline CDR1 reads MNHEY; CDR2 reads SVGAGI. CDR3 sequence reads: CASSDQGAAYNEQFF. CDR3 in DNA: TGTGCCAGCAGCGACCAGGGGGCCGCCTACAATGAGCAGTTCTTC.

The J gene is TRBJ1-1, the V gene TRBV25-1; 7 bases align to TRBD1. The CDR3 has 14 residues. CDR1 is MGHDK and CDR2 is SYGVNS in the germline V gene. Trimming removed 8 bases from V and 2 bases from J; junction bases left unmatched: 8. The CDR3: CASSPDRVNTEAFF. CDR3 sequence (DNA): TGTGCCAGCTCCCCTGACAGGGTCAACACTGAAGCTTTCTTT.

This rearrangement joins TRBV7-9 to TRBJ1-1; D gene ambiguous. The CDR3 is 12 residues long. CDR1 SEHNR and CDR2 FQNEAQ come from the germline V gene (reference sequence). The germline V and J ends were trimmed by 3 bases and 7 bases, with 9 bases remaining between them. The CDR3 reads CASSLGGYEAFF. The DNA for the CDR3 is TGTGCCAGCAGCTTGGGAGGGTATGAAGCTTTCTTT.

This rearrangement joins TRBV10-1 to TRBJ1-3; unclear D gene. The CDR3 is 14 residues long. Germline CDR1 reads WNHNN; CDR2 reads SYGVQD (reference sequence). Trimming left V 4 bases short and J 4 bases short, with 11 bases between. DNA of the CDR3: TGCGCCAGCAGTGGTGGAGGATCGGGAAACACCATATATTTT. It specifies CASSGGGSGNTIYF.

V and J are TRBV10-3 and TRBJ1-6; possible D gene TRBD1, 6 bases. Germline CDR1 reads ENHRY; CDR2 reads SYGVKD. The CDR3 covers 14 residues. The V gene lost 5 bases and the J gene lost 5 bases, with 10 bases spanning the gap. CDR3 amino acids: CAISQGGDNSPLHF. DNA of the CDR3: TGTGCCATCAGTCAAGGGGGGGATAATTCACCCCTCCACTTT.

The rearrangement links TRBV6-5 to TRBJ1-3; weak D call: TRBD1 (5 bases). CDR3 length: 14 amino acids. Germline values: CDR1 MNHEY, CDR2 SVGAGI. Trimming cost V 6 bases and J 4 bases, with 13 bases left between them. The CDR3 DNA follows: TGTGCCAGCAGCCGCGCGGCAGGGGGAAACACCATATATTTT. Its protein is CASSRAAGGNTIYF.

With respect to this clone: Other DNA sequences of this sample code for an identical CDR3. This sequence joins TRBV18 and TRBJ2-7, with TRBD1 matching over 9 bases. CDR3 size: 14 residues. Germline CDR1 and CDR2: KGHSH and LQKENI. Trimming took 3 bases from V and 3 from J; bases not matched to a gene: 3. The CDR3 reads CASSPPGQGYEQYF. The CDR3 nucleotides are TGTGCCAGCTCACCTCCGGGACAGGGCTACGAGCAGTACTTC. The variable domain in full, with the rest retrieved from reference TRBV18 and TRBJ2-7, is NAGVMQNPRHLVRRRGQEARLRCSPMKGHSHVYWYRQLPEEGLKFMVYLQKENIIDESGMPKERFSAEFPKEGPSILRIQQVVRGDSAAYFCASSPPGQGYEQYFGPGTRLTVT.

The rearrangement uses TRBV5-6 and TRBJ2-7; possibly TRBD1 for D (6 bases). The length of the CDR3 is 13 residues. With 4 bases removed from V and 6 bases from J, the gap between germline ends came to 14 bases. The germline gives CDR1 SGHDT, CDR2 YYEEEE. As DNA, the CDR3 is TGTGCCAGCAGCCCTATACCGACAGGCGAGCAGTACTTC. Translated: CASSPIPTGEQYF.

The chain uses TRBV6-1 and TRBJ1-6, with TRBD1 as a possible D gene (6 bases). Trimming took 0 bases from V and 0 from J, leaving 12 bases between them. This CDR3 is built from 18 residues. Germline lookup yields CDR1 MNHNS and CDR2 SASEGT. The CDR3 protein is CASSEARGRGSYNSPLHF. The CDR3, as DNA: TGTGCCAGCAGTGAAGCGAGGGGGAGAGGCTCCTATAATTCACCCCTCCACTTT.

This chain links TRBV6-5 with TRBJ1-1; no reliable D call. The CDR3 extends over 15 amino acids. From germline, CDR1 is MNHEY and CDR2 SVGAGI. Trimming stripped 5 bases from V and 2 bases from J, with 15 bases between. CDR3 bases: TGTGCCAGCAGTCTAACTGGACTGACTAACACTGAAGCTTTCTTT. It encodes CASSLTGLTNTEAFF.

The chain uses TRBV7-2 and TRBJ2-4; no clear D. The CDR3 spans 16 residues. The germline V and J ends were trimmed by 5 bases and 0 bases, with 14 bases remaining between them. From germline, CDR1 is SGHTA and CDR2 FQGNSA. In DNA form, the CDR3 reads TGTGCCAGCAGCCCCCGGAGAGCTCTAGCCAAAAACATTCAGTACTTC. As protein: CASSPRRALAKNIQYF.

The chain employs TRBV20-1 and TRBJ2-5, with D possibly TRBD2 on 6 matching bases. The CDR3 runs 11 residues. The germline V and J ends were trimmed by 8 bases and 5 bases, with 12 bases remaining between them. The V gene's germline CDR1 is DFQATT and CDR2 SNEGSKA (reference sequence). CDR3 residues: CSIPSDETQYF. CDR3 coding DNA: TGCAGTATTCCTAGCGATGAGACCCAGTACTTC.

V gene TRBV9 combines with J gene TRBJ2-5, with D perhaps matching TRBD2 (7 bases). From germline, CDR1 is SGDLS and CDR2 YYNGEE. The V and J ends lost 0 bases and 5 bases respectively, with 17 bases between them. This CDR3 is built from 16 residues. DNA of the CDR3: TGTGCCAGCAGCGTAGCGTCGAGGGGAGGGGGGGAGACCCAGTACTTC. It is translated as CASSVASRGGGETQYF.

V usage is TRBV30 and J usage is TRBJ2-1, with D uncertain. Trimming cost V 4 bases and J 5 bases, with 12 bases left between them. This CDR3 has 13 residues. Germline loops: CDR1 GTSNPN, CDR2 SVGIG (reference sequence). CDR3 DNA sequence: TGTGCCTGGACCCCGCCCGGTAACAATGAGCAGTTCTTC. Its translation: CAWTPPGNNEQFF. Using reference TRBV30 and TRBJ2-1 for the parts outside the CDR3, the full variable domain is SQTIHQWPATLVQPVGSPLSLECTVEGTSNPNLYWYRQAAGRGLQLLFYSVGIGQISSEVPQNLSASRPQDRQFILSSKKLLLSDSGFYLCAWTPPGNNEQFFGPGTRLTVL.

The chain has TRBV30 and TRBJ2-2; weak D call: TRBD1 (5 bases). V lost 0 bases and J 5 bases, leaving 16 bases between the germline ends. The CDR3 consists of 16 residues. Germline CDR1 GTSNPN, CDR2 SVGIG (reference sequence). This CDR3 is CAWSVGYRIGTGELFF. Written as DNA, the CDR3 is TGTGCCTGGAGTGTGGGGTACAGGATTGGAACCGGGGAGCTGTTTTTT.

V gene TRBV19 combines with J gene TRBJ1-1, with D unclear. V was shortened by 5 bases and J by 0 bases, with 13 bases between the two germline ends. This CDR3 contains 15 residues. Germline V gives CDR1 LNHDA, CDR2 SQIVND (reference sequence). The CDR3 coding sequence is TGTGCCAGTAGTTTCTCGGGAGGGTTGAACACTGAAGCTTTCTTT. It is translated as CASSFSGGLNTEAFF.

The chain employs TRBV5-1 and TRBJ1-1; tentative D call: TRBD1 (6 bases). V was trimmed by 0 bases and J by 1 base, leaving 10 bases between them. CDR1 is SGHRS, CDR2 YFSETQ, per germline. The length of the CDR3 is 15 residues. Here the CDR3 reads CASSLAGVGNTEAFF. The CDR3 nucleotides read TGCGCCAGCAGCTTGGCAGGGGTTGGGAACACTGAAGCTTTCTTT. Based on the CDR3 plus reference TRBV5-1 and TRBJ1-1, the full variable domain is KAGVTQTPRYLIKTRGQQVTLSCSPISGHRSVSWYQQTPGQGLQFLFEYFSETQRNKGNFPGRFSGRQFSNSRSEMNVSTLELGDSALYLCASSLAGVGNTEAFFGQGTRLTVV.

The J gene is TRBJ2-3, the V gene TRBV2; 8 bases agree with TRBD2. CDR1 SNHLY and CDR2 FYNNEI come from the germline V gene. V lost 5 bases, J lost 4 bases, and 8 bases stayed unmatched. The CDR3 contains 15 residues. CDR3 protein: CASSRTSPPPDTQYF. As DNA, the CDR3 is TGTGCCAGCAGTAGGACTAGCCCTCCCCCAGATACGCAGTATTTT. The complete variable domain, with remaining parts taken from reference TRBV2 and TRBJ2-3, reads EPEVTQTPSHQVTQMGQEVILRCVPISNHLYFYWYRQILGQKVEFLVSFYNNEISEKSEIFDDQFSVERPDGSNFTLKIRSTKLEDSAMYFCASSRTSPPPDTQYFGPGTRLTVL.

The V call is TRBV5-1, the J call TRBJ2-1; 11 bases are a match to TRBD2. In germline, CDR1 is SGHRS, CDR2 YFSETQ. V gave up 4 bases and J gave up 7 bases; unmatched junction bases: 4. The CDR3 is made up of 14 amino acids. CDR3: CASSRLAGLNEQFF. CDR3 in DNA: TGCGCCAGCAGCCGACTAGCGGGGCTTAATGAGCAGTTCTTC.